One sample yielded the 32 T cell receptor beta chains listed below, sequenced in a study of control samples from healthy donors and cancer patients. The repertoire was sequenced with immunoSEQ multiplex PCR; TCRdb's copy has only in-frame clones and lacks some. The data hold 110,000 to 150,000 clones, with around nine tenths observed a single time. Sequencing used blood. The receptor source for this set is a man aged 25 to 40 in good health.

V gene TRBV7-2 combines with J gene TRBJ2-3; 9 bases match TRBD2. V dropped 0 bases and J dropped 4; count of bases not matched to a gene: 8. In germline, CDR1 is SGHTA, CDR2 FQGNSA. CDR3 length equals 17 residues. CDR3 protein: CASSLASGRPSADTQYF. The DNA of the CDR3 is TGTGCCAGCAGCTTAGCGAGCGGGAGGCCCTCCGCAGATACGCAGTATTTT. Using reference TRBV7-2 and TRBJ2-3 for the parts outside the CDR3, the full variable domain is GAGVSQSPSNKVTEKGKDVELRCDPISGHTALYWYRQSLGQGLEFLIYFQGNSAPDKSGLPSDRFSAERTGGSVSTLTIQRTQQEDSAVYLCASSLASGRPSADTQYFGPGTRLTVL.

Only one count was recorded for this clone. V gene TRBV5-1 combines with J gene TRBJ2-4, with 9 bases matching TRBD1. The CDR3 covers 14 residues. Per the germline V gene, CDR1 is SGHRS and CDR2 is YFSETQ. V shed 0 bases, J shed 8 bases, and the junction held 3 bases outside the gene matches. The CDR3 bases are TGCGCCAGCAGCTTGGGCCGGACAGGGGACATTCAGTACTTC. Protein: CASSLGRTGDIQYF.

The chain employs TRBV7-3 and TRBJ2-2; 7 nucleotides align to TRBD2. V lost 5 bases to trimming and J lost 2 bases; unmatched junction nucleotides: 8. The CDR3 runs to 16 residues. Germline CDR1 and CDR2: SGHTA and FQGTGA. The CDR3 DNA sequence: TGTGCCAGCAGCCCTGACGGGACTACCAACACCGGGGAGCTGTTTTTT. Translated, it gives CASSPDGTTNTGELFF. The whole variable domain, filled in from reference TRBV7-3 and TRBJ2-2, reads GAGVSQTPSNKVTEKGKYVELRCDPISGHTALYWYRQSLGQGPEFLIYFQGTGAADDSGLPNDRFFAVRPEGSVSTLKIQRTERGDSAVYLCASSPDGTTNTGELFFGEGSRLTVL.

The chain uses TRBV27 and TRBJ1-1; D is unresolved. This CDR3 region has 16 residues. Germline CDR1 is MNHEY and CDR2 is SMNVEV (reference sequence). The V end lost 5 bases, the J end lost 1 base, and 17 bases lay between the germline ends. Here the CDR3 reads CASSPRGNVWNTEAFF. CDR3 DNA sequence: TGTGCCAGCAGTCCCCGCGGCAACGTATGGAACACTGAAGCTTTCTTT.

The J gene is TRBJ2-1, the V gene TRBV15; D may be TRBD2 (6 bases). The CDR3 is 16 residues long. In germline, CDR1 is LNHNV, CDR2 YYDKDF (reference sequence). V dropped 4 bases and J dropped 3 bases, with 16 bases sitting between them. Here the CDR3 DNA reads TGTGCCACCAGCATATACCGGGACTCTTACTACAATGAGCAGTTCTTC. Its translation: CATSIYRDSYYNEQFF.

The chain recombines TRBV6-2 or TRBV6-3 with TRBJ1-5; D unresolved. The length of the CDR3 is 13 residues. V lost 0 bases and J 5 bases, leaving 5 bases between the germline ends. CDR1 is MNHEY, CDR2 SVGEGT, per germline. CDR3 residues: CASSYSSYQPQHF. DNA of the CDR3: TGTGCCAGCAGTTACTCATCTTATCAGCCCCAGCATTTT.

V and J are TRBV10-3 and TRBJ2-4; no firm D call. The germline V gene encodes CDR1 ENHRY and CDR2 SYGVKD. Trimming stripped 3 bases from V and 0 bases from J, with 12 bases between. The CDR3 is 16 residues long. The CDR3: CAISDVESIAKNIQYF. The CDR3 nucleotides are TGTGCCATCAGTGATGTAGAATCTATAGCCAAAAACATTCAGTACTTC.

This chain uses TRBV23-1 with TRBJ2-7, with TRBD2 matching over 11 bases. TRBV23-1 is treated as an ORF (open reading frame) with a function not yet certain. The CDR3 length is 17 residues. V was pared by 0 bases and J by 3 bases, with 7 bases of the junction left unmatched. The CDR3 here is CASSQSGGLAVHYEQYF. The CDR3 region has the DNA TGCGCCAGCAGTCAATCGGGGGGACTAGCGGTACACTACGAGCAGTACTTC.

The rearrangement links TRBV7-9 to TRBJ2-1, with D possibly TRBD1 on 6 matching bases. The V and J ends lost 1 base and 10 bases respectively, with 20 bases between them. Germline CDR1 reads SEHNR; CDR2 reads FQNEAQ (reference sequence). CDR3 length: 16 residues. Written as DNA, the CDR3 is TGTGCCAGCAGCTTAGTACCAGGGGCCATGGTTGGGGAGCAGTTCTTC. Its protein product is CASSLVPGAMVGEQFF.

The chain employs TRBV7-2 and TRBJ1-4; D is uncertain. V dropped 1 base and J dropped 15 bases, with 21 bases sitting between them. The germline V gene encodes CDR1 SGHTA and CDR2 FQGNSA. The CDR3 is 15 amino acids. CDR3 protein: CASSLGLFAATSVFF. As DNA, the CDR3 is TGTGCCAGCAGCTTAGGGCTTTTCGCCGCAACTTCGGTGTTTTTT.

This chain joins TRBV5-1 and TRBJ1-2, with 10 nucleotides matching TRBD1. The CDR3 has 14 amino acids. V trimming: 0 bases; J trimming: 4 bases; junction bases outside the gene matches: 0. The germline V gene encodes CDR1 SGHRS and CDR2 YFSETQ. CDR3 in DNA: TGCGCCAGCAGCTTGGGGGACAGGGGCTATGGCTACACCTTC. It is translated as CASSLGDRGYGYTF.

V is TRBV10-3 and J is TRBJ2-7; 9 bases fit TRBD2. V trimming: 4 bases; J trimming: 6 bases; junction bases outside the gene matches: 4. The CDR3 is 13 amino acids. The germline CDR1 and CDR2 sequences are ENHRY and SYGVKD. The CDR3 region has the DNA TGTGCCATCAGTGCAGCGGGGGGCCCCGAGCAGTACTTC. Translating gives CAISAAGGPEQYF.

This sequence joins TRBV6-5 and TRBJ1-3, with D unclear. V was pared by 8 bases and J by 0 bases, with 8 bases between. CDR1 and CDR2 (germline): MNHEY, SVGAGI. The CDR3 contains 13 residues. The CDR3 here is CASREYSGNTIYF. DNA for the CDR3: TGTGCCAGCCGGGAGTACTCTGGAAACACCATATATTTT.

V usage is TRBV7-3 and J usage is TRBJ1-2; TRBD1 agrees at 9 bases. Trimming cost V 5 bases and J 4 bases; bases outside gene matches: 11. The CDR3 runs 16 residues. The germline CDR1 and CDR2 sequences are SGHTA and FQGTGA. CDR3 sequence (DNA): TGTGCCAGCAGCCCGGGCCCGGGACAGGGTATCTATGGCTACACCTTC. It yields the protein CASSPGPGQGIYGYTF.

The V call is TRBV9, the J call TRBJ1-4; D not resolved. V was cut by 3 bases and J by 0 bases, with 6 bases left in between. The CDR3 has 14 residues. Germline-derived CDR1 and CDR2 are SGDLS and YYNGEE. For the CDR3, the DNA is TGTGCCAGCAGCGCCTGGGCAACTAATGAAAAACTGTTTTTT. Encoded protein: CASSAWATNEKLFF. The entire variable domain, with the rest obtained from reference TRBV9 and TRBJ1-4, is as follows: DSGVTQTPKHLITATGQRVTLRCSPRSGDLSVYWYQQSLDQGLQFLIQYYNGEERAKGNILERFSAQQFPDLHSELNLSSLELGDSALYFCASSAWATNEKLFFGSGTQLSVL.

The chain couples TRBV18 to TRBJ1-5, with D unclear. Germline V lookup: CDR1 KGHSH, CDR2 LQKENI. The V and J ends lost 3 bases and 3 bases respectively, with 6 bases between them. The CDR3 is made up of 13 amino acids. CDR3 residues: CASSPMFNQPQHF. Here the CDR3 DNA reads TGTGCCAGCTCACCTATGTTCAATCAGCCCCAGCATTTT.

This clone was found a few times. The chain uses TRBV5-5 and TRBJ1-2; D is unresolved. CDR3 length equals 15 residues. Germline CDR1 is SGHKS and CDR2 is YYEKEE (reference sequence). V was shortened by 0 bases and J by 0 bases, with 9 bases between the two germline ends. The CDR3 region is CASSLAGSTNYGYTF. In nucleotides, the CDR3 is TGTGCCAGCAGCTTGGCGGGCAGTACTAACTATGGCTACACCTTC.

This chain uses TRBV6-2 or TRBV6-3 with TRBJ2-3, with D maybe TRBD2 (6 bases). V was pared by 5 bases and J by 2 bases, with 11 bases between. Germline V gene sequence: CDR1 MNHEY, CDR2 SVGEGT. The CDR3 runs 14 residues. Written as DNA, the CDR3 is TGTGCCAGCAGTCCACAGCGGGCCACAGATACGCAGTATTTT. It codes for CASSPQRATDTQYF.

The chain joins TRBV27 to TRBJ2-1; 8 nucleotides match TRBD2. The CDR3 length is 16 residues. Germline V gives CDR1 MNHEY, CDR2 SMNVEV (reference sequence). Trimming removed 8 bases from V and 9 bases from J; junction bases left unmatched: 18. For the CDR3, the DNA is TGTGCCAGCCCCTCGGTCGGCGGGAGGTACGGAGGTGAGCAGTTCTTC. It is translated as CASPSVGGRYGGEQFF.

V usage is TRBV13 and J usage is TRBJ2-7, with 8 bases fitting TRBD2. This CDR3 region has 15 residues. V was clipped by 1 base and J by 1 base; unmatched bases: 3. Germline CDR1 PRHDT, CDR2 FYEKMQ (reference sequence). As DNA, the CDR3 is TGTGCCAGCAGCTTAGACGGCGGGAGGTCCTACGAGCAGTACTTC. It is translated as CASSLDGGRSYEQYF.

V gene TRBV12-3 or TRBV12-4 combines with J gene TRBJ2-1; D call uncertain. CDR3 length: 13 amino acids. Trimming took off 0 bases at V and 6 bases at J, with 6 bases between the two ends. The CDR3 sequence is CASSLALANEQFF. The CDR3 nucleotides are TGTGCCAGCAGTTTAGCCTTGGCCAATGAGCAGTTCTTC.

V is TRBV27 and J is TRBJ2-7, with 7 bases that match TRBD1. Germline CDR1 and CDR2: MNHEY and SMNVEV (reference sequence). The CDR3 has 13 residues. V lost 3 bases to trimming and J lost 7 bases; unmatched junction nucleotides: 6. CDR3 amino acids: CASSLNRGGEQYF. CDR3 coding DNA: TGTGCCAGCAGTTTGAACAGGGGTGGGGAGCAGTACTTC.

CDR3 sequence reads: CASQDRRNYEQYF. The CDR3 nucleotides are TGTGCCAGCCAAGACAGGAGAAACTACGAGCAGTACTTC. This chain uses TRBV2 with TRBJ2-7, with D perhaps TRBD1 (6 bases). V shed 8 bases and J shed 3 bases, with 14 bases lying between them. This CDR3 contains 13 residues. Germline V CDR1 and CDR2: SNHLY, FYNNEI.

This chain links TRBV11-3 with TRBJ2-3; no clear D. Germline CDR1 SGHNT, CDR2 YENEEA. This CDR3 comprises 13 residues. V was pared by 3 bases and J by 0 bases, with 4 bases between. The CDR3 bases are TGTGCCAGCAGCTTGGAAAGCACAGATACGCAGTATTTT. It codes for CASSLESTDTQYF.

V usage is TRBV7-9 and J usage is TRBJ2-7; perhaps TRBD2 as D (5 bases). From germline, CDR1 is SEHNR and CDR2 FQNEAQ (reference sequence). This CDR3 comprises 14 residues. The V and J ends lost 4 bases and 6 bases respectively, with 16 bases between them. The CDR3 here is CASSSSELRGEQYF. The DNA of the CDR3 is TGTGCCAGCAGCTCCTCGGAACTACGGGGCGAGCAGTACTTC. Complete variable domain (other parts from reference TRBV7-9 and TRBJ2-7): DTGVSQNPRHKITKRGQNVTFRCDPISEHNRLYWYRQTLGQGPEFLTYFQNEAQLEKSRLLSDRFSAERPKGSFSTLEIQRTEQGDSAMYLCASSSSELRGEQYFGPGTRLTVT.

This chain uses TRBV7-9 with TRBJ2-6; either TRBD1 or TRBD2 may supply D (5 bases each). Germline values: CDR1 SEHNR, CDR2 FQNEAQ (reference sequence). The CDR3 extends over 18 amino acids. Between the trimmed V and J ends, which lost 3 bases and 0 bases, there was a span of 15 bases. The CDR3 is CASSLGPGGGSGANVLTF. CDR3 sequence (DNA): TGTGCCAGCAGCTTGGGACCGGGTGGTGGCTCTGGGGCCAACGTCCTGACTTTC.

J is TRBJ2-7 and V is TRBV2; TRBD1 matches 9 bases. The CDR3 extends over 13 amino acids. J lost 3 bases, V lost 8 bases, and 5 bases had no gene match. Germline V gives CDR1 SNHLY, CDR2 FYNNEI. CDR3 coding DNA: TGTGCCAGCTCCGGGACAGGGATCTACGAGCAGTACTTC. Translating gives CASSGTGIYEQYF.

V is TRBV10-1 and J is TRBJ1-5, with TRBD1 as a possible D gene (6 bases). The length of the CDR3 is 17 residues. V lost 2 bases and J lost 2, with 16 bases in between. Germline CDR1 is WNHNN and CDR2 is SYGVQD (reference sequence). DNA for the CDR3: TGCGCCAGCAGTGAGGCCCGGGGGCCACGATGCAATCAGCCCCAGCATTTT. It is translated as CASSEARGPRCNQPQHF.

The chain links TRBV9 to TRBJ2-5; 9 bases agree with TRBD2. The CDR3 runs to 16 residues. The germline gives CDR1 SGDLS, CDR2 YYNGEE. J gave up 5 bases and V 0 bases, and 8 bases lay outside the gene matches. The CDR3 spells CASSVAVASGEETQYF. In DNA form, the CDR3 reads TGTGCCAGCAGCGTAGCTGTGGCTAGCGGGGAGGAGACCCAGTACTTC.

V usage is TRBV21-1 and J usage is TRBJ1-5; the D call in the table, TRBD1, was not verified against the DNA. TRBV21-1 is deemed a pseudogene. The CDR3 has 19 amino acids. This CDR3 reads CASSIDRRTGTGGTQPQHF. CDR3 in DNA: TGTGCCAGCAGCATTGATAGAAGAACCGGGACAGGGGGGACTCAGCCCCAGCATTTT.

The genes are TRBV24-1 and TRBJ1-6, with D unresolved. This CDR3 is built from 14 residues. Deletions cut 7 bases from V and 2 bases from J, with 8 bases between. From germline, CDR1 is KGHDR and CDR2 SFDVKD. Written as DNA, the CDR3 is TGTGCCACCAGCTCAGGAGCCTATAATTCACCCCTCCACTTT. Translated, it gives CATSSGAYNSPLHF.

This clone was seen once. The CDR3 protein is CASSLASGLEETQYF. The CDR3 DNA is TGTGCCAGCAGCTTAGCTTCAGGGTTGGAAGAGACCCAGTACTTC. The chain carries TRBV7-8 and TRBJ2-5, with a weak D call TRBD1 (5 bases). With 0 bases removed from V and 3 bases from J, the gap between germline ends came to 11 bases. Per germline, CDR1 SGHVS and CDR2 FQNEAQ. The length of the CDR3 is 15 residues.